Sequencing of this TCR beta chain was carried out in a study of cytomegalovirus exposure and HLA in healthy donors. Study background: Earlier, 150 million to 200 million T cells were analyzed, and 117 million unique TCR beta sequences were found among them.

This CDR3 is built from 14 residues. Germline CDR1 reads SGHRS; CDR2 reads YFSETQ. Trimming cost V 0 bases and J 3 bases, with 9 bases left between them. As to this clone: Antigen: not known.

PCR used 60 Vbeta primers and 13 Jbeta primers. The data were produced by immunoSEQ multiplex PCR, yet TCRdb's version contains in-frame clones alone and is incomplete. The sample comprises fewer than 250,000 clones, roughly 77% of which are singletons, and about 0.37% rests with the top ten. Findings of the study overall: Highest at DRB1 and lowest at HLA-C, TCR association rates differed among HLA loci in a later analysis. Cytomegalovirus status was reportedly diagnosed by the classifier with high sensitivity and specificity. Investigators reported 150 to 200 TCR beta chains as tied to cytomegalovirus.

Material: PBMCs. This clonotype was obtained from a male donor in good health and CMV-seropositive. The chain combines TRBV5-1 with TRBJ1-1, with D maybe TRBD1 (5 bases). The CDR3 coding sequence is TGCGCCAGCAGCTTGGATTGGGGGGACACTGAAGCTTTCTTT. This gives the protein CASSLDWGDTEAFF.